This T cell receptor beta chain originates from a study of cytomegalovirus exposure and HLA in healthy donors. The study, taken as a whole, reports: Reports indicated that the classifier achieved high specificity and sensitivity in diagnosing cytomegalovirus status.

With 60 Vbeta and 13 Jbeta primers, the PCR was carried out. Sequenced by immunoSEQ multiplex PCR; TCRdb stores in-frame clones only, minus some. The table lists 150,000 or so clones, around three quarters of them singletons. A remark on this clone: Its antigen is not known.

From germline, CDR1 is MGHDK and CDR2 SYGVNS. The CDR3 has 15 amino acids. With 1 base removed from V and 4 bases from J, the gap between germline ends came to 13 bases. The sequence derives from a man in his forties in good health and CMV-seropositive. The chain employs TRBV25-1 and TRBJ2-5; tentative D call: TRBD1 (6 bases). The sequenced sample consisted of PBMCs. Written as DNA, the CDR3 is TGTGCCAGCAGTGAATTCCGGACAGTCGTAGAGACCCAGTACTTC. This codes for CASSEFRTVVETQYF.